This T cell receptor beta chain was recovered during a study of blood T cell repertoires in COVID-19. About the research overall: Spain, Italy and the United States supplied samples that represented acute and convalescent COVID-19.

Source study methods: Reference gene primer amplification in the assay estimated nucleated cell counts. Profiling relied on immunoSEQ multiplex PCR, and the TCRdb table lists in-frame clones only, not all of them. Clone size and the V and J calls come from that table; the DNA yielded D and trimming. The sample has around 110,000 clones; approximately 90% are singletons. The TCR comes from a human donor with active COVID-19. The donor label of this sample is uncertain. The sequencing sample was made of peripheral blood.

CDR3: CASSSDGGLNEKLFF. CDR3 nucleotide sequence: TGTGCCAGCAGCTCCGACGGCGGGTTAAATGAAAAACTGTTTTTT. The chain is built from TRBV7-9 and TRBJ1-4; D is unresolved. Germline CDR1 and CDR2: SEHNR and FQNEAQ (reference sequence). The V end lost 4 bases, the J end lost 5 bases, and 14 bases lay between the germline ends. The CDR3 is 15 amino acids.